This T cell receptor beta chain was captured in a study of radiation and T cells in renal cell carcinoma. This clone was counted between two and nine times. Treatment of the sample: 15 Gy SBRT to primary tumor, nephrectomy 4 weeks later. Trimming removed 1 base from V and 0 bases from J, with 7 bases in between. This CDR3 spans 15 amino acids. Germline V CDR1 and CDR2: SNHLY, FYNNEI. The method was immunoSEQ multiplex PCR; TCRdb's version includes in-frame clones alone and lacks a portion of them. This table holds about 24,000 clones, around 47% found once. Sequenced here: tumor tissue, sampled from a patient whose treatment included radiotherapy and nephrectomy. This TCR came from a woman aged 50 to 60 with renal cell carcinoma. The gene calls are TRBV2 and TRBJ1-3, with D possibly TRBD1 on 5 matching bases. The CDR3 sequence is CASSEEGFSGNTIYF. DNA of the CDR3: TGTGCCAGCAGTGAAGAGGGGTTCTCTGGAAACACCATATATTTT.